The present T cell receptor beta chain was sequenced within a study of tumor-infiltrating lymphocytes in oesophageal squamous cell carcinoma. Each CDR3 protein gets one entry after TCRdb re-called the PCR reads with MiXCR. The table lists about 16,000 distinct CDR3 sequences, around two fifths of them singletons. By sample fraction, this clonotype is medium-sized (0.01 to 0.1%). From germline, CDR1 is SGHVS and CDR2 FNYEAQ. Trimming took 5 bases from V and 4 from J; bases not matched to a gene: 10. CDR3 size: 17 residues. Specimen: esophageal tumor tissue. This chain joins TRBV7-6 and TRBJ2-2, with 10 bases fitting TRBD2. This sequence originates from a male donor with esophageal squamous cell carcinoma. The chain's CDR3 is CASSPAPLAGFTGELFF. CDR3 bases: TGTGCCAGCAGCCCCGCCCCACTAGCGGGGTTCACCGGGGAGCTGTTTTTT.